This TCR beta chain originates from a study of blood T cell repertoires in COVID-19 (dated by TCRdb to the early 2020s). For the study in its entirety: Samples from collaborators originated in the United States, Italy and Spain and spanned both the acute and convalescent phases of COVID-19. HLA class I and class II types, where available, came from metadata supplied by the sample provider rather than from assay-based typing. Subjects who had been exposed to COVID-19, were actively infected with it, or had recovered from it provided the deeply sampled blood TCRbeta repertoires that made up the dataset. Nearly every sample came with metadata listing a de-identified subject ID, COVID-19 status, age in years and sex. The repertoires were released in a freely available public database intended as a resource for research on the immune response to SARS-CoV-2. The material from the prospective study consisted of cDNA or gDNA derived from T cells, B-cell-depleted T cells, or PBMCs. The samples were drawn from two sources: the first 160 participants of the ongoing ImmuneRACE study, and 1,000 to 1,500 subjects contributed by 6 global collaborators. Beyond this particular receptor, the publication reports: The amount of clinical and demographic metadata varied by source and participant and was provided uncurated.

TCRbeta CDR3 regions were amplified from genomic DNA by means of the immunoSEQ Assay, a bias-controlled multiplex PCR. Per the original workflow: The number of nucleated cells in each sample was estimated from the amplification of reference gene primers within the assay. To quantify the absolute abundance of each unique TCRbeta CDR3 rearrangement, sequence reads were collapsed and filtered. For each sample, productive Simpson clonality was calculated by taking the square root of Simpson's diversity index across productive rearrangements. The clones in this table, taken by TCRdb from immuneACCESS, are in-frame only. Not every clone is retained; where verified, under half of the shortfall comes from an unresolved V gene, and the cause of the rest is unknown. For V, J and clone size, that table is used; D and trimming come from the DNA. Within this sample are roughly 70,000 clones, with 86% of them counted one time only. Over 6% of the sample goes to the ten largest clones.

Clipping removes 6 bases from V and 5 bases from J, with 5 as the unmatched junction base count. The CDR3 measures 13 amino acids from cysteine to phenylalanine. Just CDR3 DNA is preserved here, 39 bases in frame from base 1. Via the germline V gene, CDR1 is MNHEY and CDR2 SVGAGI. Turning to this clone: The antigen this receptor binds is unknown. No clone much larger than this one lies a single base away; base qualities are absent.

In Seattle, one collaborating source enrolled patients while the infection was active and tracked those patients longitudinally over the course of disease. The collaborating institutions used their own protocols to collect whole blood in K2EDTA tubes. For TCRbeta analysis, collaborators shipped samples in one of three forms: frozen whole blood, isolated PBMCs, or DNA extracted from either of those sample types. Sequencing used peripheral blood. This chain is built from TRBV6-5 and TRBJ1-1, with TRBD1 identical over 8 junction bases. The receptor's source is an elderly man with COVID-19, enrolled during active disease. At the DNA level, the sequence is TGTGCCAGCAGAAAACAGGGGGAGACTGAAGCTTTCTTT. Translation gives CASRKQGETEAFF.